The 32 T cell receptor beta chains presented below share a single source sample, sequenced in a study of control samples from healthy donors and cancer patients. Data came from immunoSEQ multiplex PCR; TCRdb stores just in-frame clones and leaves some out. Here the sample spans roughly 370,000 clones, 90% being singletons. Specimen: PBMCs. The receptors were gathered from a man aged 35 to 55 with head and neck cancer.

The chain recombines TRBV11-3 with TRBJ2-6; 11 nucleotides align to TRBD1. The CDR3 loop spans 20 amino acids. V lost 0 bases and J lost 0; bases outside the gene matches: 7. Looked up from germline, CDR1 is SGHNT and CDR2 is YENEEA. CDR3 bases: TGTGCCAGCAGCTTAGAGAGGCTCGGGACAGGGGGCTCTGGGGCCAACGTCCTGACTTTC. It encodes CASSLERLGTGGSGANVLTF.

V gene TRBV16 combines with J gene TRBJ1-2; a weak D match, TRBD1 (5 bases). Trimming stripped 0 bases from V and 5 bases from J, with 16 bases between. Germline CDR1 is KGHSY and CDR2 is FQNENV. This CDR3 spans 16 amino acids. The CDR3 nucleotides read TGTGCCAGCAGCCAATCGAACGGGGGACTTAGTTATGGCTACACCTTC. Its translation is CASSQSNGGLSYGYTF.

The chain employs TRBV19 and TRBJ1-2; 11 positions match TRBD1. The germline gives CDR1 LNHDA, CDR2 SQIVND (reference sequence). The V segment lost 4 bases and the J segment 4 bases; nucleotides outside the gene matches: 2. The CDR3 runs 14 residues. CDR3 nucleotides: TGTGCCAGTAGTACAGGACAGGGGGCCTATGGCTACACCTTC. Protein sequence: CASSTGQGAYGYTF.

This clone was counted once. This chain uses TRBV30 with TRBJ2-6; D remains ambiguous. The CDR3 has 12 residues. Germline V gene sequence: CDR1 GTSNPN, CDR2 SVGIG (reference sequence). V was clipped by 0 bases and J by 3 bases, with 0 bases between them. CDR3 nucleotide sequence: TGTGCCTGGAGTGTTGGGGCCAACGTCCTGACTTTC. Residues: CAWSVGANVLTF. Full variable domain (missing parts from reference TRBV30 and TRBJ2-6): SQTIHQWPATLVQPVGSPLSLECTVEGTSNPNLYWYRQAAGRGLQLLFYSVGIGQISSEVPQNLSASRPQDRQFILSSKKLLLSDSGFYLCAWSVGANVLTFGAGSRLTVL.

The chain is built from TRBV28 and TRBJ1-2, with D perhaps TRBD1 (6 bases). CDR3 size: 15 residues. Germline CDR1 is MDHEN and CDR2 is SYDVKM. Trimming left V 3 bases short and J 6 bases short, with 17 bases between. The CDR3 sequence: CASSLSLPGHDGYTF. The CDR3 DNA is TGTGCCAGCAGTTTGTCCCTGCCGGGACATGATGGCTACACCTTC.

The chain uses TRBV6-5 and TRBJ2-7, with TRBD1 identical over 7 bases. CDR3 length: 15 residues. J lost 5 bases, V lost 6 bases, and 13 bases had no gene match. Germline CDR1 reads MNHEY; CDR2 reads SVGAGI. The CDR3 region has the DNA TGTGCCAGCAGCGTATTCCGGGACAGAGGAAACGAGCAGTACTTC. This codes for CASSVFRDRGNEQYF.

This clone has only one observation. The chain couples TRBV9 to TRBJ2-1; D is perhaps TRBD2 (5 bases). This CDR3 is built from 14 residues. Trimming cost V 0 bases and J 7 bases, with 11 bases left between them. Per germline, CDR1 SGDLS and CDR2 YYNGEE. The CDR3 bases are TGTGCCAGCAGCGTAGAAGCGCGCGGGAATGAGCAGTTCTTC. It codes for CASSVEARGNEQFF.

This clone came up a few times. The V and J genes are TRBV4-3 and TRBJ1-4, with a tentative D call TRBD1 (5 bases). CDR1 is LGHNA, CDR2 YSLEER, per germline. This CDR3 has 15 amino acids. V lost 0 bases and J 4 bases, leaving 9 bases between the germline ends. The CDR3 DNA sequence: TGCGCCAGCAGCCAAGATGGGCAGGGTAATGAAAAACTGTTTTTT. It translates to CASSQDGQGNEKLFF.

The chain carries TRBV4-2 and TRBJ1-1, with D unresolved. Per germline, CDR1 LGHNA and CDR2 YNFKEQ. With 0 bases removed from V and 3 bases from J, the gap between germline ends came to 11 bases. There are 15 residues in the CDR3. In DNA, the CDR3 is TGTGCCAGCAGCCAAGAACTCGGGTGGGACACTGAAGCTTTCTTT. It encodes CASSQELGWDTEAFF.

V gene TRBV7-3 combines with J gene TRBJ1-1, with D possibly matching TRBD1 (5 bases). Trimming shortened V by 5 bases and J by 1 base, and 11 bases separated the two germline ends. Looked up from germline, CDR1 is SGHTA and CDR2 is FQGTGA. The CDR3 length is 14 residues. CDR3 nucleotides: TGTGCCAGCAGCGGTGGGGCACAGAACACTGAAGCTTTCTTT. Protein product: CASSGGAQNTEAFF.

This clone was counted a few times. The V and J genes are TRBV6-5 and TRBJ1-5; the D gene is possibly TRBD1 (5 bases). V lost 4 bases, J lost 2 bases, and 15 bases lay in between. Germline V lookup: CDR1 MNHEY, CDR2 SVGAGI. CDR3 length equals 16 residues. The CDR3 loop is CASSSRRDYGNQPQHF. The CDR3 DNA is TGTGCCAGCAGTTCCCGCCGGGACTACGGCAATCAGCCCCAGCATTTT.

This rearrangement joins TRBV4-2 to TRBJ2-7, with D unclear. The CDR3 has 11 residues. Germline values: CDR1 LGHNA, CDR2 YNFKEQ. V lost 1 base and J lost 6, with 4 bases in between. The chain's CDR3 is CASSQGREQYF. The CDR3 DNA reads TGTGCCAGCAGCCAAGGTCGCGAGCAGTACTTC.

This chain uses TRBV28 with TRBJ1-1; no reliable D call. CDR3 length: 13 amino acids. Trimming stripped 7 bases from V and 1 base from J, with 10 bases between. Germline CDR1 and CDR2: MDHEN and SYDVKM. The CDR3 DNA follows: TGTGCCAGCAATCCGACAAGGAACACTGAAGCTTTCTTT. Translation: CASNPTRNTEAFF.

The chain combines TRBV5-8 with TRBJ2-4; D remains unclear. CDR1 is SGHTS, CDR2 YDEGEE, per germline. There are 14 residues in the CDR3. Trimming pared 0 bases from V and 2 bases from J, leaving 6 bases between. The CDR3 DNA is TGTGCCAGCAGCTTGGGGGGAACCAAAAACATTCAGTACTTC. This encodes CASSLGGTKNIQYF.

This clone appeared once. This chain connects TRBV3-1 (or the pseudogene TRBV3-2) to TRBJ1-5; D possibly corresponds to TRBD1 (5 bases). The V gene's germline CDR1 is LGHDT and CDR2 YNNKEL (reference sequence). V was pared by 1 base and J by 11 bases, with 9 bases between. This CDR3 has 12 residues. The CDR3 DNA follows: TGTGCCAGCAGCCAAGCCGAAGGGGCCCAGCATTTT. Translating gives CASSQAEGAQHF.

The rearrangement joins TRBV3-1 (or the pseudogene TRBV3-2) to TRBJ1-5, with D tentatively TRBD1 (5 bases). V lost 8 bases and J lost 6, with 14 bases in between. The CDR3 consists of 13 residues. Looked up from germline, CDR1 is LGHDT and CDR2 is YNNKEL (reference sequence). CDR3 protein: CASGGRAAQPQHF. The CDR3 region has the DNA TGTGCCAGCGGGGGGAGGGCGGCTCAGCCCCAGCATTTT.

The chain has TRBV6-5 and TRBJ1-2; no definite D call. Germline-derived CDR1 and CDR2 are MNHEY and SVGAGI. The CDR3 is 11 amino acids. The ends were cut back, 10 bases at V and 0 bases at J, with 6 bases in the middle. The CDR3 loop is CATEANYGYTF. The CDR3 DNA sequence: TGTGCCACAGAAGCTAACTATGGCTACACCTTC.

The DNA of the CDR3 is TGTGCCAGCTCACCGGGACAGCGAGGAAACACCATATATTTT. Translating it yields CASSPGQRGNTIYF. The rearrangement joins TRBV18 to TRBJ1-3, with TRBD1 matching 7 bases. The CDR3 has 14 amino acids. The V gene's germline CDR1 is KGHSH and CDR2 LQKENI. Unmatched junction bases numbered 3, after V lost 3 bases and J lost 4 bases.

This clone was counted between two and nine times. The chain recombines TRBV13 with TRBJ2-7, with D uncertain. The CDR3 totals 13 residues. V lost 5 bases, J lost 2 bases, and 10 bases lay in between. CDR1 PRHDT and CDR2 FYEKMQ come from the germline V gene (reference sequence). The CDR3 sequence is CASSTRHTYEQYF. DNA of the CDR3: TGTGCCAGCAGCACCCGACATACCTACGAGCAGTACTTC.

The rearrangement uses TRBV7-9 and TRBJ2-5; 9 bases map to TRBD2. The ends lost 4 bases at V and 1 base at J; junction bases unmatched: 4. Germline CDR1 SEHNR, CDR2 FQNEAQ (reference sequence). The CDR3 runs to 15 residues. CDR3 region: CASSSSGKSQETQYF. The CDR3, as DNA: TGTGCCAGCAGCTCTAGCGGGAAGAGCCAAGAGACCCAGTACTTC.

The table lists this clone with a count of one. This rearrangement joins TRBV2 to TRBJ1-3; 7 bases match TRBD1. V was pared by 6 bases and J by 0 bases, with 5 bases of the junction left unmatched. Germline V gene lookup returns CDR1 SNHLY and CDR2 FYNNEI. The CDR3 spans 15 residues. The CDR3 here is CASRMGQLSGNTIYF. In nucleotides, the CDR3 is TGTGCCAGCAGGATGGGACAGCTCTCTGGAAACACCATATATTTT. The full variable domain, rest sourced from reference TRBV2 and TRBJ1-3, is EPEVTQTPSHQVTQMGQEVILRCVPISNHLYFYWYRQILGQKVEFLVSFYNNEISEKSEIFDDQFSVERPDGSNFTLKIRSTKLEDSAMYFCASRMGQLSGNTIYFGEGSWLTVV.

The DNA of the CDR3 is TGCGCCAGCAGTGAGTTGAATCCCCCTGGGACAGGGAGGCCTTCTGGGGCCAACGTCCTGACTTTC. Translation: CASSELNPPGTGRPSGANVLTF. The genes are TRBV10-1 and TRBJ2-6; 9 nucleotides agree with TRBD1. Germline assignment: CDR1 WNHNN and CDR2 SYGVQD (reference sequence). The CDR3 totals 22 residues. After removal of 1 base from V and 1 base from J, the junction contained 17 bases not matched to a gene.

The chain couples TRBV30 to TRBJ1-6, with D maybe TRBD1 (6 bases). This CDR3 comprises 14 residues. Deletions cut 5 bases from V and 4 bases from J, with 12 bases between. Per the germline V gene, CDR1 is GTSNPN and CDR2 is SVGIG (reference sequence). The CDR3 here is CAWQPGQYNSPLHF. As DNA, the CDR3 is TGTGCCTGGCAACCCGGACAGTATAATTCACCCCTCCACTTT.

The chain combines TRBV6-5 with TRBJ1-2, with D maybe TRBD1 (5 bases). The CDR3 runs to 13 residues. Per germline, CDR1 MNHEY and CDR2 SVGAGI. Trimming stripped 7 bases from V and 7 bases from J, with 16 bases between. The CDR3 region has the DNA TGTGCCAGCACCACGCTTTCCAGGGTTGGCTACACCTTC. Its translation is CASTTLSRVGYTF.

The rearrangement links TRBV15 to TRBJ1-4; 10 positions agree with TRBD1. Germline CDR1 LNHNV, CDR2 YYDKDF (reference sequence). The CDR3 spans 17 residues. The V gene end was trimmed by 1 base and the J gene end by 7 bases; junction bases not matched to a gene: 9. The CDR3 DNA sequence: TGTGCCACCAGCAGAGCCCCTATTAGGGACAGGGGTGAAAAACTGTTTTTT. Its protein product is CATSRAPIRDRGEKLFF.

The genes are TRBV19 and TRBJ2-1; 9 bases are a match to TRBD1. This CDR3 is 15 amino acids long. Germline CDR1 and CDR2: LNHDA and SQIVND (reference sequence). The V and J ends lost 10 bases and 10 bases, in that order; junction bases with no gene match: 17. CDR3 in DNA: TGTGCCACTGGATCGGGATCACAGGGGGCGCGGGAGCAGTTCTTC. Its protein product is CATGSGSQGAREQFF.

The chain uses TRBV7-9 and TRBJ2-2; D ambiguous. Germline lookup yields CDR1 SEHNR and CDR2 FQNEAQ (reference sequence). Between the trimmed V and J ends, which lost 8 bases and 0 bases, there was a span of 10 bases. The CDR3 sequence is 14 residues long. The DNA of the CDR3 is TGTGCCAGCCCTTGGATGGCGAACACCGGGGAGCTGTTTTTT. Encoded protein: CASPWMANTGELFF.

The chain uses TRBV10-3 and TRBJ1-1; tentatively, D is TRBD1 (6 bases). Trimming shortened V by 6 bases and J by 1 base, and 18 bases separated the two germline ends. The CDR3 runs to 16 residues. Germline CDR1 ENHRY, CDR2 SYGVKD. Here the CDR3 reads CAISLTGLIGNTEAFF. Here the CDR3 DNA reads TGTGCCATCAGCTTGACAGGCCTTATTGGGAACACTGAAGCTTTCTTT.

This chain's CDR3 is CAISEGSYSNQPQHF. The CDR3 DNA sequence: TGTGCCATCAGTGAGGGGAGTTATAGCAATCAGCCCCAGCATTTT. This rearrangement joins TRBV10-3 to TRBJ1-5; D not certain. This CDR3 has 15 amino acids. Per the germline V gene, CDR1 is ENHRY and CDR2 is SYGVKD. Trimming took 2 bases from V and 0 from J, leaving 8 bases between them.

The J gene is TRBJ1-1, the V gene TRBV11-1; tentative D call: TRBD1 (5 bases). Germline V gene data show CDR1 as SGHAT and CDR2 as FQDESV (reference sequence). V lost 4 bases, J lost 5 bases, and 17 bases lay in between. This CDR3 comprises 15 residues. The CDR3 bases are TGTGCCAGCAGCTCCCGTTCGGGGGGGTGGACTGAAGCTTTCTTT. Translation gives CASSSRSGGWTEAFF.

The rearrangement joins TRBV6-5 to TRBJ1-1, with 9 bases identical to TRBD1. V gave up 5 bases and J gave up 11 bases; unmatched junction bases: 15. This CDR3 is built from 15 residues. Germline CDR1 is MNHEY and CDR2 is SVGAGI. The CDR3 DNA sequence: TGTGCCAGCAGTCTACGGACAGGGGCGGTTCTAGGGGCTTTCTTT. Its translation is CASSLRTGAVLGAFF.

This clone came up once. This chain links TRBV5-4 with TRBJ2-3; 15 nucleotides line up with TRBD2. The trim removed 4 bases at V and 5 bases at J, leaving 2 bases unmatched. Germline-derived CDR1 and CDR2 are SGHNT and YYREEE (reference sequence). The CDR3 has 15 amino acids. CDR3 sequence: CASSRTSGREDTQYF. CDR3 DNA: TGTGCCAGCAGCAGGACTAGCGGGAGGGAAGATACGCAGTATTTT.